A selection of T cell receptor beta chains follows, all from one sample in a study of T cells after yellow fever vaccination. TCRdb re-called the 5' RACE reads with MiXCR, one entry per CDR3 protein. Altogether under 600,000 distinct CDR3 sequences are present, around a fifth being singletons, with the ten largest covering roughly 16%. The specimen comprised PBMCs, sampled roughly 20 days after the first yellow fever vaccination. The receptors shown here come from a man between 18 and 29 years old who received the YFV17D yellow fever vaccine. Each CDR3 is given with its conserved first and last residue. Each record gives: J gene, clone size, D gene, V gene, CDR3 protein, CDR3 DNA. A D gene is named only where the DNA matches it firmly. Only part of the rows carry a size: once, few, many, or a class if the clone is expanded.

>TRBJ1-2|few|-|TRBV25-1
CASSAGAAGYTF
TGTGCCAGCAGTGCAGGGGCGGCTGGCTACACCTTC
>TRBJ1-2|-|-|TRBV5-1
CASSFGTHDGYTF
TGCGCCAGCAGCTTTGGGACCCACGATGGCTACACCTTC
>TRBJ2-1|-|-|TRBV5-6
CASRMEAGASWEQFF
TGTGCCAGCAGGATGGAAGCGGGTGCCAGCTGGGAGCAGTTCTTC
>TRBJ2-2|-|TRBD1|TRBV5-4
CASSFETGGTGELFF
TGTGCCAGCAGCTTCGAGACAGGGGGCACCGGGGAGCTGTTTTTT
>TRBJ1-5|-|-|TRBV20-1
CSATGRNQPQHF
TGCAGTGCTACCGGGCGAAATCAGCCCCAGCATTTT
>TRBJ2-5|-|-|TRBV12-3/TRBV12-4
CASTPAQTETQYF
TGTGCCAGCACCCCCGCGCAGACGGAGACCCAGTACTTC
>TRBJ1-5|few|-|TRBV28
CASSLTELNQPQHF
TGTGCCAGCAGTTTGACAGAACTCAATCAGCCCCAGCATTTT
>TRBJ2-5|-|-|TRBV28
CASSSYQPAQETQYF
TGTGCCAGCAGTTCCTATCAACCGGCGCAAGAGACCCAGTACTTC
>TRBJ2-1|few|-|TRBV7-8
CASSSRLRDGDNEQFF
TGTGCCAGCAGCTCACGGCTCCGGGACGGAGACAATGAGCAGTTCTTC
>TRBJ2-7|-|-|TRBV7-9
CASSLAGRGTSYEQYF
TGTGCCAGCAGCTTAGCGGGCCGGGGGACATCCTACGAGCAGTACTTC
>TRBJ2-6|-|TRBD1|TRBV19
CASSHPGQSSGANVLTF
TGTGCCAGTAGTCACCCGGGACAGTCCTCTGGGGCCAACGTCCTGACTTTC
>TRBJ2-5|few|-|TRBV10-3
CAISDLRDIVETQYF
TGTGCCATCAGTGATTTAAGGGACATCGTAGAGACCCAGTACTTC
>TRBJ1-5|-|-|TRBV4-3
CASSQVAGYQPQHF
TGCGCCAGCAGCCAAGTAGCAGGGTATCAGCCCCAGCATTTT
>TRBJ2-1|-|TRBD1|TRBV7-3
CASSLGRQGREQFF
TGTGCCAGCAGCTTAGGGCGACAGGGCCGGGAGCAGTTCTTC
>TRBJ1-3|many|-|TRBV5-1
CASSEGLYSGNTIYF
TGCGCCAGCAGCGAGGGGTTATACTCTGGAAACACCATATATTTT
>TRBJ2-3|few|-|TRBV6-5
CASSYGGGLTDTQYF
TGTGCCAGCAGTTATGGCGGGGGCCTCACAGATACGCAGTATTTT
>TRBJ2-2|few|TRBD1|TRBV5-1
CASRRDRDVNTGELFF
TGCGCCAGCAGGAGGGACAGGGACGTGAACACCGGGGAGCTGTTTTTT
>TRBJ2-5|-|-|TRBV4-3
CASSQYGVGFKETQYF
TGCGCCAGCAGCCAGTATGGAGTAGGATTTAAAGAGACCCAGTACTTC
>TRBJ2-2|-|TRBD2|TRBV9
CASSVGAGRTNTGELFF
TGTGCCAGCAGCGTAGGAGCGGGGAGAACGAACACCGGGGAGCTGTTTTTT
>TRBJ1-3|-|-|TRBV6-1
CASSSGWSGNTIYF
TGTGCCAGCAGCTCAGGGTGGTCTGGAAACACCATATATTTT
>TRBJ2-3|-|-|TRBV7-8
CASSLRLKPDTDTQYF
TGTGCCAGCAGCTTAAGACTCAAGCCGGACACAGATACGCAGTATTTT
>TRBJ2-2|few|TRBD2|TRBV18
CASSLRQGTSGTGELFF
TGTGCCAGCTCACTACGACAAGGGACTAGCGGGACCGGGGAGCTGTTTTTT
>TRBJ1-6|-|-|TRBV6-2/TRBV6-3
CASATPLHF
TGTGCCAGTGCCACACCCCTCCACTTT
>TRBJ2-6|few|TRBD1|TRBV28
CASSLTGRSGANVLTF
TGTGCCAGCAGCCTGACAGGGCGCTCTGGGGCCAACGTCCTGACTTTC
>TRBJ1-1|few|TRBD1|TRBV6-5
CASSYSDRGDDTEAFF
TGTGCCAGCAGTTACTCAGACAGGGGGGATGACACTGAAGCTTTCTTT
>TRBJ2-5|few|-|TRBV11-2
CASSLDRGQGGETQYF
TGTGCCAGCAGCTTAGATCGCGGTCAGGGGGGAGAGACCCAGTACTTC
>TRBJ2-7|-|-|TRBV6-5
CASSYSGDPYEQYF
TGTGCCAGCAGTTACTCAGGGGACCCCTACGAGCAGTACTTC
>TRBJ1-2|few|-|TRBV20-1
CSARAAEEIYGYTF
TGCAGTGCCCGAGCCGCCGAAGAGATCTATGGCTACACCTTC